Included here is one TCR beta chain sequence, with context. What it recognizes is unknown. The time point here: blood 4 weeks post-SBRT, at nephrectomy. Noted treatment: 15 Gy SBRT to primary tumor, nephrectomy 4 weeks later. Nephrectomy followed 15 Gy stereotactic body radiation by 4 weeks. Blood was sampled at baseline, 2 weeks and 4 weeks after SBRT. The data belong to a study of radiation and T cells in renal cell carcinoma. Study-wide points: From baseline, blood top tumor clonotypes peaked at 2 weeks post-radiation. Pretreatment tumor biopsies were lacking, so baseline clonotypes are unknown.

This CDR3 is 11 amino acids long. CDR1 is MGHRA, CDR2 YSYEKL, per germline. The V segment lost 1 base and the J segment 14 bases; nucleotides outside the gene matches: 0. Assay used: immunoSEQ multiplex PCR; TCRdb lists only in-frame clones, some missing. The data contain fewer than 45,000 clones, 65% to 85% of them singletons. The chain joins TRBV4-1 to TRBJ2-1; 9 nucleotides match TRBD2. This TCR was recovered from a woman in her sixties or seventies with renal cell carcinoma. This specimen consisted of blood, obtained from a patient whose treatment included radiotherapy and nephrectomy. The CDR3 DNA sequence: TGCGCCAGCAGCCAAGGCGGGGGGGAGTTCTTC. Protein product: CASSQGGGEFF.